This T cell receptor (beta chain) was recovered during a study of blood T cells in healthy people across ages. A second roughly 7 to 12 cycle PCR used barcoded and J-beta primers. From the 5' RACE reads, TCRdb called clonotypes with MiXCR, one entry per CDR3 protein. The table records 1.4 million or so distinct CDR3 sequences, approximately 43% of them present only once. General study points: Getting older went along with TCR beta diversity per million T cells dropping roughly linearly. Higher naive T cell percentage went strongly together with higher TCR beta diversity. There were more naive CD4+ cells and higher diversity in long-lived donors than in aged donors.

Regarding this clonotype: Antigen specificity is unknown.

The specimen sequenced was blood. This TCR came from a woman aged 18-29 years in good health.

CDR3 protein: CASSLALAEGYGYTF. The DNA of the CDR3 is TGTGCCAGCAGTTTAGCCCTAGCAGAGGGCTATGGCTACACCTTC. The gene calls are TRBV27 and TRBJ1-2; D is unclear. This CDR3 has 15 residues. CDR1 is MNHEY and CDR2 is SMNVEV in the germline V gene (reference sequence). V lost 2 bases to trimming and J lost 4 bases, with 14 bases between them.